This T cell receptor (beta chain) was recovered during a study of blood T cell repertoires in COVID-19. The protocol was immunoSEQ multiplex PCR, while the TCRdb copy is restricted to in-frame clones and leaves out a portion. The sample lists about 140,000 clones; 84% were seen once. This CDR3 is 16 amino acids long. The germline V and J ends were trimmed by 3 bases and 1 base, with 12 bases remaining between them. The V gene's germline CDR1 is MGHRA and CDR2 YSYEKL. Sequencing used peripheral blood. The receptor was isolated from a man aged 25 to 45 with COVID-19, enrolled during active disease. V and J are TRBV4-1 and TRBJ2-2; tentatively, D is TRBD2 (5 bases). The CDR3 here is CASSQRAPGNTGELFF. CDR3 sequence (DNA): TGCGCCAGCAGCCAGAGGGCCCCCGGGAACACCGGGGAGCTGTTTTTT.